A selection of T cell receptor beta chains follows, all from one sample in a study. TCRdb analysed the 5' RACE reads with MiXCR anew, one entry per CDR3 protein. The data contain approximately 5,300 distinct CDR3 sequences, 31% of them singletons. Sample: memory CD4+ T cells sorted from a lymph node. The receptors were sampled from a female donor with breast cancer. Both conserved end residues are trimmed from each CDR3. D genes are given only for firm matches.

cdr3_aa,v_call,d_call,j_call
ATRGQGSYNEQF,TRBV24-1,TRBD1,TRBJ2-1
ASSQDLGPSEQY,TRBV4-1,.,TRBJ2-7
ASSPEWSADTQY,TRBV5-1,.,TRBJ2-3
ASSSYGGPEGYQPQH,TRBV7-9,.,TRBJ1-5
ASSFSPPTEAF,TRBV5-1,.,TRBJ1-1
ASSSPRVAGASYNEQF,TRBV11-3,TRBD2,TRBJ2-1
ASSHGGLGPGGSPLH,TRBV3-1,.,TRBJ1-6
ASSSSGLNSPLH,TRBV5-5,.,TRBJ1-6
SVDPIGQAF,TRBV29-1,.,TRBJ1-1
ASRGEQCYSPLH,TRBV28,.,TRBJ1-6
ASSPRDRVGAF,TRBV7-8,TRBD1,TRBJ1-1
ASSISFRLKNTEAF,TRBV5-6,.,TRBJ1-1
ASSYGGNYGYT,TRBV6-5,.,TRBJ1-2
ASSQDWGGLGYGYT,TRBV4-2,.,TRBJ1-2
ASSPPPIGNTIY,TRBV18,.,TRBJ1-3
ASSLAIDTQY,TRBV7-6,.,TRBJ2-3
ASSWSGRAYEQY,TRBV27,TRBD2,TRBJ2-7
VISDRWSSYEQY,TRBV10-3,.,TRBJ2-7
ASSQSGGGDSGNSPLH,TRBV4-1,.,TRBJ1-6
ASSVSSFNGYT,TRBV2,.,TRBJ1-2
SARDREGDLYEQY,TRBV20-1,TRBD1,TRBJ2-7
ASSSPTESGAF,TRBV28,.,TRBJ1-1
ASTGLNTEAF,TRBV6-5,.,TRBJ1-1
ASSQFTGTSGRNEQF,TRBV4-2,TRBD2,TRBJ2-1
SASSGQPYEQY,TRBV20-1,.,TRBJ2-7
ASSYVAGSSYNEQF,TRBV6-2/TRBV6-3,.,TRBJ2-1
ASSLAWESNEH,TRBV7-9,.,TRBJ1-5
ATTGTGGFPTEAF,TRBV6-1,TRBD1,TRBJ1-1
ASGEPHRGDTQY,TRBV9,TRBD1,TRBJ2-3
SARVAGRVYEQF,TRBV20-1,TRBD2,TRBJ2-1